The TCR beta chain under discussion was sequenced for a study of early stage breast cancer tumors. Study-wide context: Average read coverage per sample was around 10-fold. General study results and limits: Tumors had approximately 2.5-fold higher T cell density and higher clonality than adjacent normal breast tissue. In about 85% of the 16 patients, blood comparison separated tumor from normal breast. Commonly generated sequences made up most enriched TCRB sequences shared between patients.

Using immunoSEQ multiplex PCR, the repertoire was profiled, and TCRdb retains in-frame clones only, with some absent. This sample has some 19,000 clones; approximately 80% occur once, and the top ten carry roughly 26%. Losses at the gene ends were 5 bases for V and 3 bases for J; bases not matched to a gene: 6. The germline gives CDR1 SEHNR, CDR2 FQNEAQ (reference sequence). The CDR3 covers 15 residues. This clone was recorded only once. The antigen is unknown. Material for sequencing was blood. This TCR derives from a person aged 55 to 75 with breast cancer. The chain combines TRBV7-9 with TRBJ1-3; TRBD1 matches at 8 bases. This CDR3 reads CASSVSTGVGNTIYF. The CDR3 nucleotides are TGTGCCAGCAGCGTCTCGACAGGGGTTGGAAACACCATATATTTT. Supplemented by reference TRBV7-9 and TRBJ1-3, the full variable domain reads DTGVSQNPRHKITKRGQNVTFRCDPISEHNRLYWYRQTLGQGPEFLTYFQNEAQLEKSRLLSDRFSAERPKGSFSTLEIQRTEQGDSAMYLCASSVSTGVGNTIYFGEGSWLTVV.